The next 11 T cell receptor beta chains were all read from a single sample in a study of Ad26.COV2.S vaccination and SARS-CoV-2 variants. Treatment defined: 19 received Ad26.COV2.S at low or high dose, single or two shots; five or six received placebo; per-sample allocation not given. Repertoires come from day 63 after the first vaccine or placebo injection. TCRdb's copy holds only in-frame clones and misses some; the assay was immunoSEQ multiplex PCR. The sample gives about 350,000 clones, 70% to 90% of which show up once; roughly 10% is in the top ten. The source material was peripheral blood, sampled in a trial of Ad26.COV2.S vaccine versus placebo. The receptor set was obtained from a person aged 18-65 years who received the Ad26.COV2.S COVID-19 vaccine or a placebo.

The CDR3 sequence is CASRLLAGLETQYF. CDR3 coding DNA: TGTGCCAGCAGGCTACTAGCGGGGTTGGAGACCCAGTACTTC. The V gene is TRBV28, the J gene TRBJ2-5; TRBD2 matches at 10 bases. CDR3 length equals 14 residues. Germline CDR1 MDHEN, CDR2 SYDVKM. Trimming at V came to 6 bases and at J to 5 bases, leaving 6 bases not matched to a gene.

The rearrangement links TRBV11-2 to TRBJ2-3, with 14 bases that match TRBD2. CDR1 and CDR2 from the germline V gene are SGHAT and FQNNGV. The CDR3 spans 18 residues. V dropped 7 bases and J dropped 3; count of bases not matched to a gene: 12. As DNA, the CDR3 is TGTGCCAGCACGCGACTAGCGGGGGGGTGGCGTTCGACAGATACGCAGTATTTT. Its translation is CASTRLAGGWRSTDTQYF.

The chain employs TRBV28 and TRBJ1-5; D uncertain. V shed 6 bases and J shed 1 base, with 10 bases lying between them. The CDR3 runs to 14 residues. Germline CDR1 is MDHEN and CDR2 is SYDVKM. CDR3 coding DNA: TGTGCCAGCAGGCTCGACACAAGCAATCAGCCCCAGCATTTT. As protein: CASRLDTSNQPQHF.

The chain combines TRBV11-3 with TRBJ2-1; possibly TRBD2 for D (6 bases). The V gene's germline CDR1 is SGHNT and CDR2 YENEEA. V was shortened by 1 base and J by 7 bases, with 11 bases between the two germline ends. CDR3 length: 14 residues. CDR3 nucleotide sequence: TGTGCCAGCAGCTTAGCGGGGGATTTAAATGAGCAGTTCTTC. Residues: CASSLAGDLNEQFF.

This clone was detected only once. This chain's CDR3 is CASSVGTKPYEQYF. The CDR3 DNA reads TGTGCCAGCAGCGTCGGGACGAAACCCTACGAGCAGTACTTC. The V call is TRBV9, the J call TRBJ2-7; D is possibly TRBD1 or TRBD2 (5 bases each). CDR1 and CDR2 (germline): SGDLS, YYNGEE. CDR3 length: 14 amino acids. V dropped 2 bases and J dropped 2 bases, with 11 bases sitting between them.

The rearrangement joins TRBV28 to TRBJ1-6, with D unclear. The germline V gene has CDR1 MDHEN and CDR2 SYDVKM. This CDR3 spans 11 amino acids. V lost 2 bases, J lost 11 bases, and 4 bases lay in between. The CDR3 coding sequence is TGTGCCAGCAGTTTAGGGGCACCCCTCCACTTT. Residues: CASSLGAPLHF.

This chain connects TRBV28 to TRBJ2-1; TRBD2 matches 7 bases. The CDR3 extends over 15 amino acids. Looked up from germline, CDR1 is MDHEN and CDR2 is SYDVKM. The J segment lost 0 bases and the V segment lost 4 bases, leaving 3 bases of the junction unmatched. In DNA form, the CDR3 reads TGTGCCAGCAGTTCATCTAGCGGCTCCTACAATGAGCAGTTCTTC. It translates to CASSSSSGSYNEQFF.

The chain is built from TRBV6-6 and TRBJ2-1, with D possibly being TRBD1 (6 bases). This CDR3 region has 16 residues. CDR1 is MNHNY and CDR2 is SVGAGI in the germline V gene (reference sequence). V was cut by 1 base and J by 2 bases, with 12 bases left in between. The CDR3 here is CASSYWTDPPYNEQFF. The CDR3 DNA follows: TGTGCCAGCAGTTACTGGACAGATCCCCCCTACAATGAGCAGTTCTTC.

The chain joins TRBV3-1 (or the pseudogene TRBV3-2) to TRBJ2-1; the match to TRBD2 covers 8 bases. Germline V CDR1 and CDR2: LGHDT, YNNKEL (reference sequence). CDR3 size: 16 residues. V trimming: 3 bases; J trimming: 0 bases; junction bases outside the gene matches: 4. CDR3 protein: CASSQGGGISYNEQFF. The DNA of the CDR3 is TGTGCCAGCAGCCAGGGCGGGGGGATCTCCTACAATGAGCAGTTCTTC.

This chain joins TRBV2 and TRBJ1-2, with D hard to call. V was clipped by 6 bases and J by 4 bases, with 15 bases between them. CDR1 and CDR2 from the germline V gene are SNHLY and FYNNEI. CDR3 size: 14 residues. Here the CDR3 DNA reads TGTGCCAGCAGGCGGAGGCCCGAAGGCTATGGCTACACCTTC. This translates into CASRRRPEGYGYTF.

V gene TRBV4-2 combines with J gene TRBJ2-5; D is perhaps TRBD1 (6 bases). The CDR3 is 16 amino acids. Deletions cut 1 base from V and 1 base from J, with 13 bases between. Germline V gene lookup returns CDR1 LGHNA and CDR2 YNFKEQ. This CDR3 reads CASSQAARGPQETQYF. The CDR3, as DNA: TGTGCCAGCAGCCAAGCCGCCAGGGGACCCCAAGAGACCCAGTACTTC.